This TCR beta chain emerged from a study of PD-1 blockade in classical Hodgkin lymphoma. The sample's time point: newly diagnosed, previously untreated cHL patient sample. Magnetic negative selection served to purify CD4+ T cells out of PBMCs that had been thawed. Comparators were PBMCs taken from newly diagnosed, untreated classical Hodgkin lymphoma. Data came from immunoSEQ multiplex PCR; TCRdb stores just in-frame clones and leaves some out. The table records tens of thousands of clones, roughly nine tenths of them present only once. The CDR3 has 13 residues. Trimming pared 5 bases from V and 1 base from J, leaving 8 bases between. Germline-derived CDR1 and CDR2 are MNHNS and SASEGT. With respect to this clone: Its cognate antigen is unknown.

Findings of the study overall: Possibly reflecting disease activity or prior therapy, repertoire differences have causes that remain undefined. Relapsed/refractory patients reportedly had lower baseline diversity than newly diagnosed patients.

Sequencing used CD4+ T cells from blood. The rearrangement joins TRBV6-1 to TRBJ2-5; D is ambiguous. This clonotype was obtained from a human donor with classical Hodgkin lymphoma. CDR3 sequence (DNA): TGTGCCAGCAGTTGGCGGATCCAAGAGACCCAGTACTTC. Protein sequence: CASSWRIQETQYF.